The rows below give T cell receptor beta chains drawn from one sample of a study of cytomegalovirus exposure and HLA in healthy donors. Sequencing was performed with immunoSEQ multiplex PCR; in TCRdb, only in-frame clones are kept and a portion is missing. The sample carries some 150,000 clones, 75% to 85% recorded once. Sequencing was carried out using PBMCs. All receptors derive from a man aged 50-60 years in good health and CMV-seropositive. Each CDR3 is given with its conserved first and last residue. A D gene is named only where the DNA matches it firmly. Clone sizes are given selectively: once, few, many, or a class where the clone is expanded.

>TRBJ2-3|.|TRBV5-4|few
CASSLERGSTDTQYF
TGTGCCAGCAGCTTGGAAAGGGGTTCCACAGATACGCAGTATTTT
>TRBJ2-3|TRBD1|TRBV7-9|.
CASSLAGGGQGRGDTQYF
TGTGCCAGCAGCTTAGCTGGGGGGGGACAGGGGCGTGGAGATACGCAGTATTTT
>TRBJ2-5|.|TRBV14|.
CASSPGDATQYF
TGTGCCAGCAGCCCGGGGGACGCGACCCAGTACTTC
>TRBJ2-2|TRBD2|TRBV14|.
CASSPLAGIGTGELFF
TGTGCCAGCAGCCCATTAGCGGGAATTGGCACCGGGGAGCTGTTTTTT
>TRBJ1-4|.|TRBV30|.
CAWSRRGILGEKLFF
TGTGCCTGGAGTCGGAGAGGGATCTTGGGGGAAAAACTGTTTTTT
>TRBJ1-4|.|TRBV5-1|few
CASSMEGAWDEKLFF
TGCGCCAGCAGCATGGAAGGGGCGTGGGATGAAAAACTGTTTTTT
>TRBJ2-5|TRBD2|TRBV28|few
CASTTTSGGAWSQETQYF
TGTGCCAGCACCACGACTAGCGGGGGGGCCTGGAGCCAAGAGACCCAGTACTTC
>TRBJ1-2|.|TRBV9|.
CASSVASQGNGYTF
TGTGCCAGCAGCGTAGCTTCCCAGGGGAATGGCTACACCTTC
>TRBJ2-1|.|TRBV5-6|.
CASSLAYNEQFF
TGTGCCAGCAGCCTGGCTTACAATGAGCAGTTCTTC
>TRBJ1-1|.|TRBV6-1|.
CASNRGTEAFF
TGTGCCAGCAATAGGGGGACTGAAGCTTTCTTT
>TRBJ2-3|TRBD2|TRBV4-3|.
CASSQIVSGSNLFTDTQYF
TGCGCCAGCAGCCAGATCGTCAGCGGGAGTAACCTTTTCACAGATACGCAGTATTTT
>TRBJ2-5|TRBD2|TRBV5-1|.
CASSPGGGETQYF
TGCGCCAGCAGCCCGGGGGGTGGAGAGACCCAGTACTTC
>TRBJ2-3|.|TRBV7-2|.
CASSQGGSTDTQYF
TGTGCCAGCAGCCAAGGAGGGAGCACAGATACGCAGTATTTT
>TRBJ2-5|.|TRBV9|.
CASSVPGQETQYF
TGTGCCAGCAGCGTACCCGGGCAAGAGACCCAGTACTTC
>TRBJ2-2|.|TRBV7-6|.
CASSVRTGELFF
TGTGCCAGCAGCGTGAGGACCGGGGAGCTGTTTTTT
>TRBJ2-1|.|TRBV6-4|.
CASSDVLTPHSNEQFF
TGTGCCAGCAGTGATGTCCTCACCCCCCACAGCAATGAGCAGTTCTTC
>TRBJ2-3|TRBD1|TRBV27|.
CASSLNGQGVWDTQYF
TGTGCCAGCAGTTTAAATGGACAGGGGGTTTGGGATACGCAGTATTTT
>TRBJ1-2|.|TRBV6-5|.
CASSYSNNGAYGYTF
TGTGCCAGCAGTTACTCGAATAATGGGGCCTATGGCTACACCTTC
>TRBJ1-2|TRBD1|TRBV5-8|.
CASSLGSGTGWGYTF
TGTGCCAGCAGCTTGGGTTCCGGGACAGGGTGGGGCTACACCTTC
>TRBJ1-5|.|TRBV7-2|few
CASSLEAGQPQHF
TGTGCCAGCAGCTTAGAAGCTGGTCAGCCCCAGCATTTT
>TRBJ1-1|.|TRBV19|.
CASSIGPGGGEAFF
TGTGCCAGTAGTATCGGTCCGGGGGGCGGTGAAGCTTTCTTT
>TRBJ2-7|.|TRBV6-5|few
CASSSFQGSSYEQYF
TGTGCCAGCAGTTCTTTCCAGGGCAGTTCCTACGAGCAGTACTTC
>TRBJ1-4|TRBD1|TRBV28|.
CASSPQTGSIEKLFF
TGTGCCAGCAGTCCGCAGACAGGGAGTATCGAAAAACTGTTTTTT
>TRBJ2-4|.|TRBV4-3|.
CASSQGQGRDIQYF
TGCGCCAGCAGCCAAGGGCAGGGGAGGGACATTCAGTACTTC
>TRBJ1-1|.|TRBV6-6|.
CASSLGLNTEAFF
TGTGCCAGCAGCCTTGGGCTGAACACTGAAGCTTTCTTT
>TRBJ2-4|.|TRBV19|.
CASTHSLLRRAKNSQYF
TGTGCCAGTACCCACTCCCTTTTGCGGCGGGCCAAAAACAGTCAGTACTTC